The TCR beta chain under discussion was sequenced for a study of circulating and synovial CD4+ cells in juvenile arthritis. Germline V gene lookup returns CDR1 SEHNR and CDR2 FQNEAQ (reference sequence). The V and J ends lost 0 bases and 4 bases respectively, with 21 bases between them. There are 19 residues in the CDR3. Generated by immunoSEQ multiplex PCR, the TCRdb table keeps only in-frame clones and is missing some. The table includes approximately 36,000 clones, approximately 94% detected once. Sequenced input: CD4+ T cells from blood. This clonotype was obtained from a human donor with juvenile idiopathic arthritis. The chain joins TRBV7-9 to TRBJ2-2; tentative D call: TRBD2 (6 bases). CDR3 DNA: TGTGCCAGCAGCTTAGCTAGGACTACGAATTCCCCGGGCACCGGGGAGCTGTTTTTT. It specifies CASSLARTTNSPGTGELFF.